Shown below are 23 T cell receptor beta chains from a single sample sequenced in a study of CD8 T cells in Susac syndrome. An amount of RNA that ranged from roughly 0.45 to 1 ug was reverse transcribed with random hexamers. TCRdb fed the immunoSEQ multiplex PCR reads into MiXCR, producing one record per CDR3 protein. This repertoire shows tens of thousands of distinct CDR3 sequences, around 94% found once; its top ten account for roughly 0.5%. Source material: CD8+ T cells from PBMCs. All receptors derive from a human donor with Susac syndrome.

This clonotype was detected once. V gene TRBV2 combines with J gene TRBJ2-7, with D possibly TRBD2 on 5 matching bases. V gave up 3 bases and J gave up 7 bases, with 19 bases separating them. From germline, CDR1 is SNHLY and CDR2 FYNNEI. There are 15 residues in the CDR3. CDR3: CASSDFGRGVMEQYF. CDR3 DNA: TGTGCCAGCAGTGATTTCGGACGGGGAGTTATGGAGCAGTACTTC.

V gene TRBV20-1 combines with J gene TRBJ2-1; TRBD2 matches 11 bases. With 6 bases clipped from V and 3 bases from J, the junction kept 4 bases outside the gene matches. The CDR3 spans 14 residues. The germline gives CDR1 DFQATT, CDR2 SNEGSKA (reference sequence). The CDR3 bases are TGCAGTGCGAGTCTAGCGGGGGGCTACAATGAGCAGTTCTTC. It encodes CSASLAGGYNEQFF.

J is TRBJ1-1 and V is TRBV9, with TRBD1 identical over 7 bases. Germline CDR1 reads SGDLS; CDR2 reads YYNGEE. The CDR3 contains 15 residues. Unmatched junction bases numbered 8, after V lost 3 bases and J lost 3 bases. The CDR3 DNA is TGTGCCAGCAGCGCAGGGACAGAAAGGTACACTGAAGCTTTCTTT. This gives the protein CASSAGTERYTEAFF.

The rearrangement links TRBV15 to TRBJ1-2; tentative D call: TRBD1 (5 bases). The ends were cut back, 0 bases at V and 6 bases at J, with 20 bases in the middle. Germline CDR1 LNHNV, CDR2 YYDKDF (reference sequence). The CDR3 extends over 17 amino acids. The CDR3: CATSRDLRGFDGDGYTF. In DNA, the CDR3 is TGTGCCACCAGCAGAGATTTAAGGGGATTTGATGGAGATGGCTACACCTTC.

CDR3 loop: CASTLGGGAWEQYF. The CDR3 coding sequence is TGTGCCAGCACCTTGGGCGGGGGGGCCTGGGAGCAGTACTTC. The chain recombines TRBV12-3 or TRBV12-4 with TRBJ2-7; 9 nucleotides line up with TRBD2. The junction had 11 bases not matched to a gene; V was cut back by 7 bases and J by 7 bases. The CDR3 runs 14 residues.

This clonotype was counted a single time. The chain employs TRBV3-1 and TRBJ2-5; either TRBD1 or TRBD2 may fit D (5 bases each). V was shortened by 5 bases and J by 1 base, with 14 bases between the two germline ends. Per germline, CDR1 LGHDT and CDR2 YNNKEL (reference sequence). The CDR3 spans 15 residues. CDR3 sequence: CASSVHGAAQETQYF. Here the CDR3 DNA reads TGTGCCAGCAGCGTCCACGGGGCGGCCCAAGAGACCCAGTACTTC.

The chain employs TRBV3-1 and TRBJ2-3; 8 bases agree with TRBD2. CDR1 LGHDT and CDR2 YNNKEL come from the germline V gene (reference sequence). There are 16 residues in the CDR3. The V and J ends lost 5 bases and 4 bases, in that order; junction bases with no gene match: 11. CDR3 amino acids: CASSGWTSSLADTQYF. The CDR3 DNA reads TGTGCCAGCAGCGGGTGGACTAGCAGTCTTGCAGATACGCAGTATTTT.

The rearrangement joins TRBV10-3 to TRBJ2-7; the match to TRBD1 covers 10 bases. Germline trimming cut 7 bases from V and 4 bases from J; bases unmatched to any gene: 7. In germline, CDR1 is ENHRY, CDR2 SYGVKD. The length of the CDR3 is 14 residues. The CDR3 loop is CAITGTGEPYEQYF. In DNA, the CDR3 is TGTGCCATCACCGGGACAGGGGAGCCATACGAGCAGTACTTC.

The V and J genes are TRBV6-5 and TRBJ2-2, with 9 bases matching TRBD2. From germline, CDR1 is MNHEY and CDR2 SVGAGI. After removal of 2 bases from V and 3 bases from J, the junction contained 1 base not matched to a gene. This CDR3 comprises 15 residues. In nucleotides, the CDR3 is TGTGCCAGCAGTTACGAGCGGGGGGACACCGGGGAGCTGTTTTTT. As protein: CASSYERGDTGELFF.

The gene calls are TRBV12-3 or TRBV12-4 and TRBJ1-2; the D gene is possibly TRBD1 (5 bases). The CDR3 has 12 amino acids. Trimming cost V 6 bases and J 0 bases, with 5 bases left between them. This chain's CDR3 is CASRTANYGYTF. CDR3 bases: TGTGCCAGCAGGACAGCTAACTATGGCTACACCTTC.

This clonotype was seen a single time. V gene TRBV27 combines with J gene TRBJ2-7; the D gene is possibly TRBD1 (5 bases). Germline V gene lookup returns CDR1 MNHEY and CDR2 SMNVEV (reference sequence). V shed 5 bases and J shed 0 bases, with 8 bases lying between them. The CDR3 length is 13 residues. The CDR3 DNA reads TGTGCCAGCAGTACAGGCCGCTCCTACGAGCAGTACTTC. Translation gives CASSTGRSYEQYF.

J is TRBJ2-7 and V is TRBV6-5; tentative D call: TRBD1 (5 bases). Trimming took off 6 bases at V and 5 bases at J, with 14 bases between the two ends. The germline gives CDR1 MNHEY, CDR2 SVGAGI. The CDR3 totals 13 residues. CDR3 protein: CASRKGWVDEQYF. CDR3 nucleotides: TGTGCCAGCAGGAAGGGGTGGGTCGACGAGCAGTACTTC.

The chain has TRBV14 and TRBJ1-2; no reliable D call. Germline assignment: CDR1 SGHDN and CDR2 FVKESK. The CDR3 spans 13 residues. The V end was cut by 0 bases, the J end by 8 bases, with 10 bases between. CDR3 loop: CASSQDTGWGYTF. The CDR3 coding sequence is TGTGCCAGCAGCCAAGATACCGGGTGGGGCTACACCTTC.

The gene calls are TRBV5-6 and TRBJ2-3; D possibly uses TRBD1 or TRBD2 (5 bases each). Germline loops: CDR1 SGHDT, CDR2 YYEEEE. The CDR3 has 16 amino acids. V was trimmed by 0 bases and J by 4 bases, leaving 15 bases between them. The CDR3 reads CASSLARGPLPDTQYF. The DNA for the CDR3 is TGTGCCAGCAGCTTGGCTCGGGGACCCCTTCCAGATACGCAGTATTTT.

V and J are TRBV5-6 and TRBJ1-1; D may be TRBD1 (5 bases). CDR3 length: 14 amino acids. The V gene's germline CDR1 is SGHDT and CDR2 YYEEEE. With 4 bases removed from V and 4 bases from J, the gap between germline ends came to 14 bases. CDR3 in amino acids: CASSALNRPTEAFF. CDR3 DNA sequence: TGTGCCAGCAGCGCCCTTAACAGGCCCACTGAAGCTTTCTTT.

This sequence joins TRBV11-2 and TRBJ2-5; D is tentatively TRBD1 or TRBD2 (5 bases each). CDR3 length: 12 residues. With 7 bases removed from V and 5 bases from J, the gap between germline ends came to 11 bases. The germline gives CDR1 SGHAT, CDR2 FQNNGV. The CDR3 protein is CASTRDAETQYF. The CDR3 region has the DNA TGTGCCAGCACCCGGGACGCGGAGACCCAGTACTTC.

This chain joins TRBV5-6 and TRBJ1-4; D perhaps matches TRBD1 (5 bases). The CDR3 has 12 amino acids. The V end lost 5 bases, the J end lost 8 bases, and 10 bases lay between the germline ends. Per germline, CDR1 SGHDT and CDR2 YYEEEE. CDR3 coding DNA: TGTGCCAGCAGGGGGGAGGAGGAAAAACTGTTTTTT. It encodes CASRGEEEKLFF.

The rearrangement joins TRBV11-2 to TRBJ2-3; D is possibly TRBD2 (5 bases). The germline gives CDR1 SGHAT, CDR2 FQNNGV. Between the trimmed V and J ends, which lost 8 bases and 1 base, there was a span of 13 bases. The CDR3 has 14 residues. For the CDR3, the DNA is TGTGCCAGCTTGGGAGTTCCTCGCACAGATACGCAGTATTTT. Translation: CASLGVPRTDTQYF. The variable domain in full, completed from reference TRBV11-2 and TRBJ2-3, reads EAGVAQSPRYKIIEKRQSVAFWCNPISGHATLYWYQQILGQGPKLLIQFQNNGVVDDSQLPKDRFSAERLKGVDSTLKIQPAKLEDSAVYLCASLGVPRTDTQYFGPGTRLTVL.

CDR3: CASSQDQGGGETQYF. In DNA form, the CDR3 reads TGTGCCAGCAGCCAAGATCAAGGAGGGGGAGAGACCCAGTACTTC. The chain is built from TRBV4-2 and TRBJ2-5; D could derive from TRBD1 or TRBD2 (6 bases each). With 0 bases removed from V and 4 bases from J, the gap between germline ends came to 12 bases. Germline V CDR1 and CDR2: LGHNA, YNFKEQ. This CDR3 comprises 15 residues.

The gene calls are TRBV15 and TRBJ1-5; D possibly corresponds to TRBD1 (6 bases). The V end lost 3 bases, the J end lost 2 bases, and 11 bases lay between the germline ends. Germline V gene data show CDR1 as LNHNV and CDR2 as YYDKDF (reference sequence). The CDR3 covers 15 residues. The CDR3 loop is CATSRYRAGNQPQHF. The CDR3 bases are TGTGCCACCAGCAGGTACAGGGCGGGCAATCAGCCCCAGCATTTT.

This clonotype came up a few times. The chain recombines TRBV27 with TRBJ2-1, with D hard to call. The CDR3 has 11 residues. CDR1 is MNHEY and CDR2 is SMNVEV in the germline V gene (reference sequence). Trimming removed 4 bases at V and 10 bases at J, with 8 bases between. The CDR3 nucleotides are TGTGCCAGCAGTTCTGGTCGCGAGCAGTTCTTC. The encoded protein is CASSSGREQFF.

The J gene is TRBJ2-7, the V gene TRBV20-1, with D possibly TRBD2 on 7 matching bases. The germline V gene has CDR1 DFQATT and CDR2 SNEGSKA (reference sequence). V gave up 5 bases and J gave up 6 bases, with 23 bases separating them. This CDR3 has 15 amino acids. This CDR3 is CSAREEGGGPAEQYF. CDR3 coding DNA: TGCAGTGCTCGCGAGGAAGGGGGGGGGCCGGCCGAGCAGTACTTC.

The V and J genes are TRBV7-2 and TRBJ2-1; the D is unclear. CDR3 length: 15 residues. V lost 2 bases and J lost 9, with 17 bases in between. Germline-derived CDR1 and CDR2 are SGHTA and FQGNSA. The chain's CDR3 is CASSLFESRVGEQFF. The CDR3 nucleotides read TGTGCCAGCAGCTTATTCGAGAGCCGGGTTGGTGAGCAGTTCTTC.